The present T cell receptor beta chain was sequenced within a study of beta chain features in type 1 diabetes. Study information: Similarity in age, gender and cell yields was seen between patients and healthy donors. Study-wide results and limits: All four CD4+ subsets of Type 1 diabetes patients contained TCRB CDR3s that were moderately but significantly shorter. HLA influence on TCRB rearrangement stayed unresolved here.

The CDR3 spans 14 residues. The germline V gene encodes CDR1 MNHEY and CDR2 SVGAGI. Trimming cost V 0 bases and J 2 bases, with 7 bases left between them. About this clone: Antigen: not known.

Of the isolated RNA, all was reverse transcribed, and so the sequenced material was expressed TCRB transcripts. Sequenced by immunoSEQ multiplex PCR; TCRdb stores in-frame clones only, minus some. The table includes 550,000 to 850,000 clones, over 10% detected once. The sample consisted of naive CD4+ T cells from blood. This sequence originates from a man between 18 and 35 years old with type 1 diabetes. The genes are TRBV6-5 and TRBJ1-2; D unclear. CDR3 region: CASSYSGLNYGYTF. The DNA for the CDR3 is TGTGCCAGCAGTTACTCGGGGTTAAACTATGGCTACACCTTC.